This TCR beta chain was captured by sequencing in a study of blood T cell repertoires in COVID-19. Study-wide background: Samples taken during acute and convalescent COVID-19 were collected in the United States, Italy and Spain. T cells, B-cell-depleted T cells, or PBMCs provided the cDNA or gDNA that served as material.

Germline V gene lookup returns CDR1 ENHRY and CDR2 SYGVKD. CDR3 size: 14 residues. V shed 7 bases, J shed 6 bases, and the junction held 9 bases outside the gene matches. Original processing notes: How many nucleated cells were present was estimated from reference gene primer amplification. The method was immunoSEQ multiplex PCR; TCRdb's version includes in-frame clones alone and lacks a portion of them. From that table come the V and J calls and clone size; the DNA was used to work out D and trimming. The table records about 260,000 clones, approximately 88% of them present only once. This receptor was obtained from a human donor in a cohort sampled during active COVID-19. The J gene is TRBJ1-2, the V gene TRBV10-3; 9 bases fit TRBD1. Sequencing was done on a sample of peripheral blood. CDR3 sequence (DNA): TGTGCCATCACCCGGGACAGGGTAGGGGATGGCTACACCTTC. It codes for CAITRDRVGDGYTF.